A selection of T cell receptor beta chains follows, all from one sample in a study of shared clonotypes between healthy human individuals. The table came from immunoSEQ multiplex PCR; TCRdb's copy has only in-frame clones and leaves some out. The sample lists about 610,000 clones, 97% seen once, with about 0.06% in the top ten. Sequencing used naive CD4+ T cells sorted from blood. Receptors were obtained from a woman aged 25 to 39 in good health. Each CDR3 is given with its conserved first and last residue. Fields, in order: V gene, D gene, clone size, J gene, CDR3 length, CDR3 protein, CDR3 DNA. The D gene is left open where the match is weak. Clone size is shown for a subset of rows, as once, few, many or a class of expanded clone.

TRBV5-1	TRBD1	-	TRBJ1-4	15	CASSGTGATNEKLFF	TGCGCCAGCAGCGGAACAGGGGCAACTAATGAAAAACTGTTTTTT
TRBV7-9	-	-	TRBJ1-4	13	CASSLGLGEKLFF	TGTGCCAGCAGCCTCGGACTAGGGGAAAAACTGTTTTTT
TRBV10-1	-	-	TRBJ1-4	13	CASSFSVNEKLFF	TGCGCCAGCAGTTTTTCCGTAAATGAAAAACTGTTTTTT
TRBV11-2	-	-	TRBJ2-7	15	CASSPERDTSYKQYF	TGTGCCAGCAGCCCGGAACGAGACACATCTTATAAGCAGTACTTC
TRBV7-9	-	-	TRBJ2-1	16	CASSAQTRPTYNEQFF	TGTGCCAGCAGCGCCCAGACTAGGCCCACCTACAATGAGCAGTTCTTC
TRBV30	-	-	TRBJ1-1	13	CAWSQGSRTEAFF	TGTGCCTGGAGCCAGGGGAGTCGCACTGAAGCTTTCTTT
TRBV11-3	-	-	TRBJ2-2	13	CASRPGLTGELFF	TGTGCCAGCAGACCGGGCCTTACCGGGGAGCTGTTTTTT
TRBV6-1	-	-	TRBJ1-5	15	CASIQAPEVGQPQHF	TGTGCCAGCATCCAGGCCCCCGAAGTGGGGCAGCCCCAGCATTTT
TRBV11-2	TRBD1	-	TRBJ1-5	16	CASSPLARGSHQPQHF	TGTGCCAGCAGCCCCTTAGCCAGGGGGTCCCATCAGCCCCAGCATTTT
TRBV25-1	-	-	TRBJ2-5	14	CASSESDIKETQYF	TGTGCCAGCAGTGAATCGGACATAAAAGAGACCCAGTACTTC
TRBV6-1	-	-	TRBJ2-7	15	CASTMPNPASYEQYF	TGTGCCAGCACTATGCCCAATCCAGCCTCCTACGAGCAGTACTTC
TRBV29-1	TRBD1	-	TRBJ1-5	13	CSVETGRNQPQHF	TGCAGCGTTGAGACAGGGAGGAATCAGCCCCAGCATTTT
TRBV5-6	-	-	TRBJ2-1	15	CASSKGRLLSNEQFF	TGTGCCAGCAGCAAGGGACGGCTTTTGAGCAATGAGCAGTTCTTC
TRBV9	TRBD1	-	TRBJ2-5	15	CASSIRTGVAETQYF	TGTGCCAGCAGCATCCGGACAGGGGTGGCCGAGACCCAGTACTTC
TRBV7-9	-	-	TRBJ1-5	12	CASSLGGVAQHF	TGTGCCAGCAGCTTAGGGGGGGTCGCCCAGCATTTT
TRBV19	-	-	TRBJ1-4	13	CASTGAKGEKLFF	TGTGCCAGTACCGGGGCAAAGGGCGAAAAACTGTTTTTT
TRBV27	-	-	TRBJ1-3	14	CASSWERSGNTIYF	TGTGCCAGCAGTTGGGAGCGCTCTGGAAACACCATATATTTT
TRBV7-9	TRBD1	-	TRBJ1-1	16	CASSLGQGHMNTEAFF	TGTGCCAGCAGCTTAGGACAGGGTCATATGAACACTGAAGCTTTCTTT
TRBV7-9	-	-	TRBJ2-1	16	CASSLTSGVAFNEQFF	TGTGCCAGCAGCTTAACCTCAGGGGTCGCTTTTAATGAGCAGTTCTTC
TRBV5-6	-	-	TRBJ2-6	16	CASSWVGVLGANVLTF	TGTGCCAGCAGCTGGGTCGGGGTTTTAGGGGCCAACGTCCTGACTTTC
TRBV2	TRBD2	-	TRBJ2-7	18	CASSTTGLLAGIPYEQYF	TGTGCCAGCAGTACGACGGGGCTACTAGCGGGTATACCGTACGAGCAGTACTTC
TRBV19	-	-	TRBJ1-1	14	CASSVSDWNTEAFF	TGTGCCAGTAGCGTTTCGGACTGGAACACTGAAGCTTTCTTT
TRBV11-3	TRBD2	-	TRBJ2-1	18	CASSLDTGLAGAYNEQFF	TGTGCCAGCAGCTTAGATACCGGCCTAGCGGGGGCATACAATGAGCAGTTCTTC
TRBV9	TRBD2	-	TRBJ2-7	15	CASSVGSGTIYEQYF	TGTGCCAGCAGCGTAGGTAGCGGGACAATCTACGAGCAGTACTTC
TRBV9	TRBD1	-	TRBJ2-7	15	CASSVADRGAYEQYF	TGTGCCAGCAGCGTAGCTGACAGGGGCGCCTACGAGCAGTACTTC
TRBV28	-	-	TRBJ2-3	12	CASRRSTDTQYF	TGTGCCAGCAGACGGAGCACAGATACGCAGTATTTT
TRBV14	TRBD2	-	TRBJ2-2	15	CASSQSSGGTGELFF	TGTGCCAGCAGCCAATCGTCGGGAGGAACCGGGGAGCTGTTTTTT
TRBV28	-	-	TRBJ2-1	15	CASSLDRSPYNEQFF	TGTGCCAGCAGTTTAGACAGATCACCCTACAATGAGCAGTTCTTC
TRBV29-1	-	-	TRBJ2-5	11	CSVGPKETQYF	TGCAGCGTTGGGCCCAAAGAGACCCAGTACTTC
TRBV5-1	TRBD2	-	TRBJ2-1	16	CASSWTSGSSYNEQFF	TGCGCCAGCAGCTGGACTAGCGGGAGCTCCTACAATGAGCAGTTCTTC
TRBV11-1	-	-	TRBJ2-3	16	CASSLTRAQGTDTQYF	TGTGCCAGCAGCTTAACCCGGGCCCAGGGCACAGATACGCAGTATTTT
TRBV30	-	-	TRBJ2-3	14	CAWSVLSRTDTQYF	TGTGCCTGGAGTGTACTATCAAGAACAGATACGCAGTATTTT
TRBV18	-	-	TRBJ2-5	12	CASSPPRETQYF	TGTGCCAGCTCACCACCGAGAGAGACCCAGTACTTC
TRBV27	TRBD1	-	TRBJ2-1	15	CASRTRDRGYNEQFF	TGTGCCAGCAGAACCCGGGACAGGGGCTACAATGAGCAGTTCTTC
TRBV28	TRBD2	-	TRBJ2-1	15	CASSPREAVYNEQFF	TGTGCCAGCAGTCCCCGGGAGGCCGTCTACAATGAGCAGTTCTTC
TRBV7-8	-	once	TRBJ2-7	15	CASSLTRTFSYEQYF	TGTGCCAGCAGCTTAACCCGGACTTTCTCCTACGAGCAGTACTTC
TRBV19	-	-	TRBJ1-4	16	CASKPKRAATNEKLFF	TGTGCCAGTAAACCTAAGCGGGCTGCAACTAATGAAAAACTGTTTTTT
TRBV28	-	-	TRBJ2-1	16	CASKVWRAPSYNEQFF	TGTGCCAGCAAAGTTTGGCGAGCCCCCTCCTACAATGAGCAGTTCTTC
TRBV27	TRBD2	-	TRBJ2-4	14	CASSLLAGAGIQYF	TGTGCCAGCAGTCTCCTAGCGGGAGCGGGCATTCAGTACTTC
TRBV4-1	-	-	TRBJ2-1	18	CASSQGISEVSSYNEQFF	TGCGCCAGCAGCCAAGGTATTAGCGAAGTCAGCTCCTACAATGAGCAGTTCTTC